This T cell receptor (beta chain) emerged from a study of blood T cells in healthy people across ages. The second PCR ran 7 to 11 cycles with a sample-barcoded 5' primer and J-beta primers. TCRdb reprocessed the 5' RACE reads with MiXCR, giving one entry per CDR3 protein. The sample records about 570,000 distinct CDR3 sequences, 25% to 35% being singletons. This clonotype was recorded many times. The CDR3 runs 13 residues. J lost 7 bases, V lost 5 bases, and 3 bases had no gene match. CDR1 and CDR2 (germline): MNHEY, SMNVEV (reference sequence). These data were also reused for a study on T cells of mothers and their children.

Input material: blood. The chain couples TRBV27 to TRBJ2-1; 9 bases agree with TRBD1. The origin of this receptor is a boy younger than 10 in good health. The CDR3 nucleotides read TGTGCCAGCAGTCCCGGGACAGGGAATGAGCAGTTCTTC. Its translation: CASSPGTGNEQFF.